The next 20 T cell receptor beta chains were all read from a single sample in a study of cytotoxic CD8 clonotypes in ibrutinib-treated CLL. TCRdb's copy holds only in-frame clones and misses some; the assay was immunoSEQ multiplex PCR. This table holds roughly 220,000 clones, 79% found once. This material consisted of PBMCs, taken after 12 months of ibrutinib treatment. The origin of the receptors is a human donor with chronic lymphocytic leukemia.

The V and J genes are TRBV15 and TRBJ2-7; D possibly matches TRBD1 or TRBD2 (5 bases each). Germline CDR1 LNHNV, CDR2 YYDKDF (reference sequence). The CDR3 is 17 residues long. Trimming took 0 bases from V and 2 from J, leaving 17 bases between them. The CDR3 DNA reads as TGTGCCACCAGCAGAGACTCTCCGGGGCCGAACACCTACGAGCAGTACTTC. It encodes CATSRDSPGPNTYEQYF.

This chain joins TRBV9 and TRBJ2-2; weak D call: TRBD2 (7 bases). The V gene's germline CDR1 is SGDLS and CDR2 YYNGEE. CDR3 length: 15 amino acids. V was trimmed by 3 bases and J by 3 bases, leaving 12 bases between them. CDR3 DNA: TGTGCCAGCAGCGAAGGGGGAGGGTACACCGGGGAGCTGTTTTTT. Residues: CASSEGGGYTGELFF.

The chain recombines TRBV6-5 with TRBJ2-3, with D perhaps TRBD1 (6 bases). The CDR3 has 14 residues. CDR1 is MNHEY, CDR2 SVGAGI, per germline. The V end was cut by 2 bases, the J end by 2 bases, with 8 bases between. The chain's CDR3 is CASSYRDNTDTQYF. The CDR3 nucleotides read TGTGCCAGCAGTTACCGGGACAACACAGATACGCAGTATTTT.

This chain connects TRBV30 to TRBJ2-1, with D possibly matching TRBD2 (6 bases). The germline V gene has CDR1 GTSNPN and CDR2 SVGIG (reference sequence). The V end lost 5 bases, the J end lost 1 base, and 12 bases lay between the germline ends. This CDR3 comprises 14 residues. The CDR3 sequence is CAWESGVSYNEQFF. CDR3 coding DNA: TGTGCCTGGGAATCGGGGGTATCCTACAATGAGCAGTTCTTC.

This chain connects TRBV11-2 to TRBJ2-4; D gene unclear. The length of the CDR3 is 13 residues. CDR1 is SGHAT and CDR2 is FQNNGV in the germline V gene. The V end lost 0 bases, the J end lost 6 bases, and 6 bases lay between the germline ends. The CDR3 spells CASSLDRRNIQYF. The CDR3 region has the DNA TGTGCCAGCAGCTTAGACCGCAGAAACATTCAGTACTTC.

The chain uses TRBV10-3 and TRBJ1-1; 7 nucleotides agree with TRBD1. This CDR3 has 15 residues. The V gene end was trimmed by 0 bases and the J gene end by 5 bases; junction bases not matched to a gene: 6. Germline values: CDR1 ENHRY, CDR2 SYGVKD. This CDR3 reads CAISESEQGRTEAFF. Written as DNA, the CDR3 is TGTGCCATCAGTGAGTCGGAACAGGGGAGGACTGAAGCTTTCTTT.

The chain links TRBV27 to TRBJ1-5; D call uncertain. CDR3 length equals 15 residues. Looked up from germline, CDR1 is MNHEY and CDR2 is SMNVEV (reference sequence). V lost 6 bases and J lost 2, with 14 bases in between. The CDR3 coding sequence is TGTGCCAGCAGCCTCAACAATTTAGGCAATCAGCCCCAGCATTTT. This translates into CASSLNNLGNQPQHF.

The J gene is TRBJ2-7, the V gene TRBV7-6; 8 positions match TRBD1. The CDR3 covers 15 residues. The V gene's germline CDR1 is SGHVS and CDR2 FNYEAQ. Trimming cost V 4 bases and J 2 bases; bases outside gene matches: 7. The CDR3 region has the DNA TGTGCCAGCAGCTCGGGGACAGGCGCACCCTACGAGCAGTACTTC. The encoded protein is CASSSGTGAPYEQYF.

This chain links TRBV25-1 with TRBJ1-2; 7 nucleotides agree with TRBD1. The CDR3 extends over 17 amino acids. CDR1 is MGHDK, CDR2 SYGVNS, per germline. The junction had 22 bases not matched to a gene; V was cut back by 10 bases and J by 5 bases. CDR3 protein: CATRGTKDRDMIYGYTF. Here the CDR3 DNA reads TGTGCCACCAGAGGAACAAAAGACAGGGACATGATATATGGCTACACCTTC.

The rearrangement uses TRBV28 and TRBJ1-1; D is ambiguous. CDR1 MDHEN and CDR2 SYDVKM come from the germline V gene. V was cut by 5 bases and J by 3 bases, with 7 bases left in between. The CDR3 is made up of 12 amino acids. CDR3 DNA sequence: TGTGCCAGCAGTAACTTATACACTGAAGCTTTCTTT. This encodes CASSNLYTEAFF.

The V and J genes are TRBV7-3 and TRBJ1-1, with TRBD1 matching 9 bases. Germline trimming cut 5 bases from V and 3 bases from J; bases unmatched to any gene: 10. CDR1 SGHTA and CDR2 FQGTGA come from the germline V gene. This CDR3 comprises 16 residues. CDR3 in amino acids: CASSRDRANAYTEAFF. CDR3 coding DNA: TGTGCCAGCAGCCGGGACAGGGCTAATGCATACACTGAAGCTTTCTTT.

This clone was counted a single time. The rearrangement uses TRBV6-5 and TRBJ1-5; TRBD1 might be the D (6 bases). The CDR3 has 15 residues. V dropped 6 bases and J dropped 3 bases, with 15 bases sitting between them. Germline CDR1 reads MNHEY; CDR2 reads SVGAGI. The CDR3 reads CASSQQTGLNQPQHF. As DNA, the CDR3 is TGTGCCAGCAGCCAACAAACAGGGCTCAATCAGCCCCAGCATTTT.

V is TRBV12-2 and J is TRBJ2-4; the table assigns TRBD2, which was not confirmed against the DNA. TRBV12-2 is termed a pseudogene. CDR3 size: 14 residues. CDR3 in amino acids: CASRLSKEKNIQYF. The CDR3, as DNA: TGTGCAAGTCGCTTATCAAAGGAGAAAAACATTCAGTACTTC.

The chain employs TRBV19 and TRBJ1-6; D gene unclear. Germline V gene lookup returns CDR1 LNHDA and CDR2 SQIVND (reference sequence). V dropped 7 bases and J dropped 1 base, with 14 bases sitting between them. The CDR3 loop spans 16 amino acids. CDR3 region: CASMVQGGSYNSPLHF. CDR3 DNA: TGTGCCAGTATGGTCCAAGGAGGGTCCTATAATTCACCCCTCCACTTT. Complete variable domain (other parts from reference TRBV19 and TRBJ1-6): DGGITQSPKYLFRKEGQNVTLSCEQNLNHDAMYWYRQDPGQGLRLIYYSQIVNDFQKGDIAEGYSVSREKKESFPLTVTSAQKNPTAFYLCASMVQGGSYNSPLHFGNGTRLTVT.

The V call is TRBV5-5, the J call TRBJ1-1, with TRBD1 matching over 7 bases. CDR3 length: 14 residues. Germline values: CDR1 SGHKS, CDR2 YYEKEE (reference sequence). J gave up 3 bases and V 1 base, and 3 bases lay outside the gene matches. CDR3 amino acids: CASSLRQGYTEAFF. CDR3 in DNA: TGTGCCAGCAGCTTGAGACAGGGTTACACTGAAGCTTTCTTT.

The chain recombines TRBV27 with TRBJ1-1; no firm D call. There are 13 residues in the CDR3. Germline CDR1 and CDR2: MNHEY and SMNVEV (reference sequence). Trimming removed 2 bases from V and 1 base from J, with 5 bases in between. CDR3 DNA sequence: TGTGCCAGCAGTTTAGGTACGAACACTGAAGCTTTCTTT. Translating gives CASSLGTNTEAFF.

In its sample, this clone was seen once. The chain carries TRBV4-1 and TRBJ1-1, with D perhaps TRBD1 (6 bases). The CDR3 has 14 residues. Trimming took 4 bases from V and 0 from J, leaving 9 bases between them. Germline V gene data show CDR1 as MGHRA and CDR2 as YSYEKL. The CDR3 sequence: CASSPGQMNTEAFF. In nucleotides, the CDR3 is TGCGCCAGCAGCCCCGGACAGATGAACACTGAAGCTTTCTTT.

This chain joins TRBV10-3 and TRBJ2-1, with unresolved D. The germline CDR1 and CDR2 sequences are ENHRY and SYGVKD. Trimming removed 4 bases at V and 5 bases at J, with 3 bases between. The CDR3 consists of 11 residues. The CDR3 loop reads CAISANNEQFF. DNA of the CDR3: TGTGCCATCAGTGCCAACAATGAGCAGTTCTTC.

The chain has TRBV10-3 and TRBJ2-1; TRBD2 aligns across 8 bases. V dropped 4 bases and J dropped 3; count of bases not matched to a gene: 5. The length of the CDR3 is 15 residues. Per the germline V gene, CDR1 is ENHRY and CDR2 is SYGVKD. The CDR3 DNA reads TGTGCCATCAGTGTAGCGGGAAGGAACTACAATGAGCAGTTCTTC. As protein: CAISVAGRNYNEQFF.

This rearrangement joins TRBV6-5 to TRBJ2-1; perhaps D is TRBD1 or TRBD2 (5 bases each). This CDR3 contains 15 residues. Germline V lookup: CDR1 MNHEY, CDR2 SVGAGI. V dropped 5 bases and J dropped 0 bases, with 11 bases sitting between them. The CDR3 DNA reads as TGTGCCAGCAGTAGGGGACCGGACTCCTACAATGAGCAGTTCTTC. Its protein is CASSRGPDSYNEQFF.